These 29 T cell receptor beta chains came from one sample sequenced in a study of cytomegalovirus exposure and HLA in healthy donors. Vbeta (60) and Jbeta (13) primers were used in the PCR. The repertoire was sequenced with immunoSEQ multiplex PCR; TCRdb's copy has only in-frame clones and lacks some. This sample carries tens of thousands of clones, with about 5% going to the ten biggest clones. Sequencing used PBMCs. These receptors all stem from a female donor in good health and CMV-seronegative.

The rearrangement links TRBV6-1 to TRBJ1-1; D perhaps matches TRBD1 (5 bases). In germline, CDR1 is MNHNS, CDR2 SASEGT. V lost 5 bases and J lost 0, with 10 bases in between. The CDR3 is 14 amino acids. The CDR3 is CASSSDRLNTEAFF. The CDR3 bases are TGTGCCAGCAGTTCCGACAGACTGAACACTGAAGCTTTCTTT.

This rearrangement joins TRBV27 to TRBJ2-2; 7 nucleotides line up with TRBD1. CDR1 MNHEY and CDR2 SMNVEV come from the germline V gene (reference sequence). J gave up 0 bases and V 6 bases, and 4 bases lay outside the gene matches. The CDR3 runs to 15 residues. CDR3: CASSFGTANTGELFF. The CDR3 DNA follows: TGTGCCAGCAGCTTTGGGACAGCGAACACCGGGGAGCTGTTTTTT.

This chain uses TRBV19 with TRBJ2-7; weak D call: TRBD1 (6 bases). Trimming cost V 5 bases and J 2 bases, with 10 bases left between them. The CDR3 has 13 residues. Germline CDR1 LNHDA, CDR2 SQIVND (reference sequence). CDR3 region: CASSPGHAYEQYF. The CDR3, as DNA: TGTGCCAGTAGTCCGGGACACGCCTACGAGCAGTACTTC.

CDR3: CASSDRSPGSGETQYF. The CDR3 DNA reads as TGCGCCAGCAGTGATAGGAGTCCAGGGTCAGGAGAGACCCAGTACTTC. The gene calls are TRBV10-2 and TRBJ2-5; D possibly corresponds to TRBD1 (5 bases). The CDR3 has 16 amino acids. Trimming pared 3 bases from V and 4 bases from J, leaving 18 bases between. Germline lookup yields CDR1 WSHSY and CDR2 SAAADI.

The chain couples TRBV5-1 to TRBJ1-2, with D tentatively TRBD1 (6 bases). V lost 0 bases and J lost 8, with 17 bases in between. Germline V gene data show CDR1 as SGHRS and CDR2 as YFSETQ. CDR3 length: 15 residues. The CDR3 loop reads CASSLEWGGQRGYTF. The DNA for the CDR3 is TGCGCCAGCAGCTTGGAGTGGGGCGGACAGAGGGGCTACACCTTC.

The CDR3 coding sequence is TGTGCCAGTACCCCCCGGGACAGGGAATTCTATCAGCCCCAGCATTTT. Protein product: CASTPRDREFYQPQHF. The chain carries TRBV19 and TRBJ1-5, with 9 bases matching TRBD1. CDR3 size: 16 residues. J lost 5 bases, V lost 7 bases, and 12 bases had no gene match. Germline V gene data show CDR1 as LNHDA and CDR2 as SQIVND (reference sequence).

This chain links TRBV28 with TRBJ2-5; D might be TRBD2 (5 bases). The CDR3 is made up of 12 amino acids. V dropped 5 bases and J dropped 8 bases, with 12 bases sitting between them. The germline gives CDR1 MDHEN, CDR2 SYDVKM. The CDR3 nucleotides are TGTGCCAGCAGTGGCGTCCGGGGAACCCAGTACTTC. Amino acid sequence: CASSGVRGTQYF.

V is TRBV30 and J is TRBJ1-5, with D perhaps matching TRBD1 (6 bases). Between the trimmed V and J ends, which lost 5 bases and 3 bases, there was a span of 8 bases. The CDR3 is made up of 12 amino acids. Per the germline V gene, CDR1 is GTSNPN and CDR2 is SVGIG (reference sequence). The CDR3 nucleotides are TGTGCCTGGGGACAGATCAATCAGCCCCAGCATTTT. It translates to CAWGQINQPQHF.

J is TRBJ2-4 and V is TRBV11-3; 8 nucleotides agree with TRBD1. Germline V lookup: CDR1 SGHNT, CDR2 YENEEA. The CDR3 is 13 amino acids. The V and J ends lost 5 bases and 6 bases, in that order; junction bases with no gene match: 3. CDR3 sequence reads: CASSPGQGNIQYF. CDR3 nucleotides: TGTGCCAGCAGCCCCGGACAGGGAAACATTCAGTACTTC.

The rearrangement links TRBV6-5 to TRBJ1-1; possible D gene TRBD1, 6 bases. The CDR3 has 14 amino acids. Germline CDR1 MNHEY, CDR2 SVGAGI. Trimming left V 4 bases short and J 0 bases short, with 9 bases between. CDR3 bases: TGTGCCAGCAGTTTCGACAGGTTGAACACTGAAGCTTTCTTT. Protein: CASSFDRLNTEAFF.

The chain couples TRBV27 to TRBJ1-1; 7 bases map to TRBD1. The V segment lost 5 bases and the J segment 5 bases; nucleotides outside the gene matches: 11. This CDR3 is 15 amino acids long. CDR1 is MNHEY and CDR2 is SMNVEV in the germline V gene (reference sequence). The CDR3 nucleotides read TGTGCCAGCAGTCCACCCCAGGGGGGCTGGACTGAAGCTTTCTTT. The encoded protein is CASSPPQGGWTEAFF.

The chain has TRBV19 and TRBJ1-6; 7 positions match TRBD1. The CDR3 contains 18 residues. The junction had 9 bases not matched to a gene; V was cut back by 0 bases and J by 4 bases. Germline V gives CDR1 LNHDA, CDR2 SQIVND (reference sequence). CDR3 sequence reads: CASSIEVNRGTYNSPLHF. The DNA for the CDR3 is TGTGCCAGTAGTATAGAGGTAAACAGGGGAACGTATAATTCACCCCTCCACTTT.

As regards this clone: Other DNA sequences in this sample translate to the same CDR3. CDR3 sequence reads: CASSLQGSNTEAFF. The DNA for the CDR3 is TGCGCCAGCAGCTTACAGGGTAGTAACACTGAAGCTTTCTTT. The genes are TRBV5-1 and TRBJ1-1, with D possibly TRBD1 on 6 matching bases. The CDR3 consists of 14 residues. Trimming pared 2 bases from V and 2 bases from J, leaving 10 bases between. Germline CDR1 SGHRS, CDR2 YFSETQ.

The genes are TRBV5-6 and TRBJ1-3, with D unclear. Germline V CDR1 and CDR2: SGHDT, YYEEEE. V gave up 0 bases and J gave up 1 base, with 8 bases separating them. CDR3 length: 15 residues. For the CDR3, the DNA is TGTGCCAGCAGCTTGGGGGCAGCTTCTGGAAACACCATATATTTT. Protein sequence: CASSLGAASGNTIYF.

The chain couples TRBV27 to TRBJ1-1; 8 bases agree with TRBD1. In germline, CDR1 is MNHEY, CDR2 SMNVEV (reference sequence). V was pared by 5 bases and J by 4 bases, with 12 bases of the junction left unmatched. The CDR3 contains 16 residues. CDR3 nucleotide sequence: TGTGCCAGCAGTCTCAGGCCGCAGGGGGCTCTCACTGAAGCTTTCTTT. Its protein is CASSLRPQGALTEAFF.

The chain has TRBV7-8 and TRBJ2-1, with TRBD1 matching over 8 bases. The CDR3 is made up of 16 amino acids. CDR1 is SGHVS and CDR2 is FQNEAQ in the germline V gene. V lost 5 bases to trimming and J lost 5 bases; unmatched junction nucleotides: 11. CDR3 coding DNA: TGTGCCAGCAGCCTAATCCAGGGGGCTGGGAACAATGAGCAGTTCTTC. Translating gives CASSLIQGAGNNEQFF.

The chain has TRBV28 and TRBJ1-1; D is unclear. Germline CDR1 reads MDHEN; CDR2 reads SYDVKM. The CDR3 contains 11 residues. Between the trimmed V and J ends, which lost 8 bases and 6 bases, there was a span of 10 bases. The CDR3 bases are TGTGCCAGCGCGGCACGTGCTGAAGCTTTCTTT. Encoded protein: CASAARAEAFF.

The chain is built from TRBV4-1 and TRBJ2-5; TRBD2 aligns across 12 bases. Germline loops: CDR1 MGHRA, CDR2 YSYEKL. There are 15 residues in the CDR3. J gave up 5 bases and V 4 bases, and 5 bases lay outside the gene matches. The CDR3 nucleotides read TGCGCCAGCAGCCCCCTAGCGGGGGGGAGGGAGACCCAGTACTTC. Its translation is CASSPLAGGRETQYF.

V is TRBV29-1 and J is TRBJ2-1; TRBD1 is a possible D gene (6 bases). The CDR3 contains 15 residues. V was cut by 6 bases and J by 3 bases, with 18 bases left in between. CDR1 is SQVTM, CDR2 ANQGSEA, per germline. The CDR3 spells CSVRLKGHVYNEQFF. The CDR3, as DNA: TGCAGCGTACGCCTCAAGGGACACGTCTACAATGAGCAGTTCTTC.

This CDR3 reads CASSLSRWTGLNTEAFF. DNA of the CDR3: TGTGCCAGCAGTTTATCCCGTTGGACAGGGTTGAACACTGAAGCTTTCTTT. J is TRBJ1-1 and V is TRBV28; 8 bases fit TRBD1. This CDR3 is 17 amino acids long. After removal of 1 base from V and 0 bases from J, the junction contained 7 bases not matched to a gene. The V gene's germline CDR1 is MDHEN and CDR2 SYDVKM.

Here the CDR3 DNA reads TGCAGTGGGGACAGGAAAGAGACCCAGTACTTC. It codes for CSGDRKETQYF. This sequence joins TRBV20-1 and TRBJ2-5; 8 bases map to TRBD1. This CDR3 has 11 residues. CDR1 and CDR2 (germline): DFQATT, SNEGSKA (reference sequence). Trimming removed 7 bases from V and 3 bases from J; junction bases left unmatched: 1.

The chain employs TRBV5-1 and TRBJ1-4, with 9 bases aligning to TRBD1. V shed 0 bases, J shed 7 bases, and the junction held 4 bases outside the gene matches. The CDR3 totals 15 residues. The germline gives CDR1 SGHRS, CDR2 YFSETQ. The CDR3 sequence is CASSLETGGGEKLFF. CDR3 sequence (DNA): TGCGCCAGCAGCTTGGAGACAGGGGGTGGTGAAAAACTGTTTTTT.

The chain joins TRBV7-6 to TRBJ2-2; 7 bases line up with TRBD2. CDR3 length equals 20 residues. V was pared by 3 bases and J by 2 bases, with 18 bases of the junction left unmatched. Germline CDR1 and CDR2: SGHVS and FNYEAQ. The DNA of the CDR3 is TGTGCCAGCAGCTTGGCGCAAGGCTTCCAAAGCGGGGATAACACCGGGGAGCTGTTTTTT. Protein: CASSLAQGFQSGDNTGELFF.

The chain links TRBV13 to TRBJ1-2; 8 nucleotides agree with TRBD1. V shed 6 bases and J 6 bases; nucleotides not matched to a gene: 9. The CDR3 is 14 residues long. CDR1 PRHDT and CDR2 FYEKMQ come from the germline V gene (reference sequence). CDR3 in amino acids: CASRYQGAGDGYTF. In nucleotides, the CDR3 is TGTGCCAGCAGATACCAGGGGGCTGGCGATGGCTACACCTTC.

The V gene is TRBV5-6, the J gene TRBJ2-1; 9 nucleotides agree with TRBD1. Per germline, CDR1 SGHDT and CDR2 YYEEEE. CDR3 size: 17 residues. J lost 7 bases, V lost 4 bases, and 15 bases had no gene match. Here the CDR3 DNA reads TGTGCCAGCAGCCCGGGACAGGGAGTATATGGGCAAAATGAGCAGTTCTTC. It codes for CASSPGQGVYGQNEQFF. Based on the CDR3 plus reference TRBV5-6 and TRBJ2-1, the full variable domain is DAGVTQSPTHLIKTRGQQVTLRCSPKSGHDTVSWYQQALGQGPQFIFQYYEEEERQRGNFPDRFSGHQFPNYSSELNVNALLLGDSALYLCASSPGQGVYGQNEQFFGPGTRLTVL.

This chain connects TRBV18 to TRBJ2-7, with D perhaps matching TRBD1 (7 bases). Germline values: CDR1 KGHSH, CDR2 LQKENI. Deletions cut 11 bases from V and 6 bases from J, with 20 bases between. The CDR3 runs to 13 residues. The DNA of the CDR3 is TGTGCCTCCCCGGGGGCAGGGGGTTTCGAGCAGTACTTC. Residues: CASPGAGGFEQYF.

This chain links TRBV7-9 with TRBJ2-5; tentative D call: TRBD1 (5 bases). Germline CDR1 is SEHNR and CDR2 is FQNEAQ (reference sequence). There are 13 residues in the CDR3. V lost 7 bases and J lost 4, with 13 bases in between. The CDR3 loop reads CASINGAAETQYF. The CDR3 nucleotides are TGTGCCAGCATCAATGGGGCAGCAGAGACCCAGTACTTC.

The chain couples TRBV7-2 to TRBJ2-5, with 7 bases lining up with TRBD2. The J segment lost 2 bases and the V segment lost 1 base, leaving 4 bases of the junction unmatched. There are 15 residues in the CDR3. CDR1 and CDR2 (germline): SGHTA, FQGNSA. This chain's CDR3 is CASSLVSGGQETQYF. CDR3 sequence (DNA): TGTGCCAGCAGCTTAGTTTCGGGGGGTCAAGAGACCCAGTACTTC.

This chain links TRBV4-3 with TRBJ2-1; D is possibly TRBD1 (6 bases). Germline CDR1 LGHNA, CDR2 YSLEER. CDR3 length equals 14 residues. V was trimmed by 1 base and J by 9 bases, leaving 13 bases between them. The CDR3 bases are TGCGCCAGCAGCCAAGTGTTTATAGGGGGTGAGCAGTTCTTC. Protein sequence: CASSQVFIGGEQFF.